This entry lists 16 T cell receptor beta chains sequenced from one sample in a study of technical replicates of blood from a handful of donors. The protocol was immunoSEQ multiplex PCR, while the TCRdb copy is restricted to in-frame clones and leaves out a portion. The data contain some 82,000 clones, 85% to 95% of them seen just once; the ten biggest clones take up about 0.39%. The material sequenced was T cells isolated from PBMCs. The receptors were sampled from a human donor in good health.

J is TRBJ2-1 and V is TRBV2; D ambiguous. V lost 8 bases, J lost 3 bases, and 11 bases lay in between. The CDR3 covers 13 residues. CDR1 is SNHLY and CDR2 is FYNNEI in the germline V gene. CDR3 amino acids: CASAWAFYNEQFF. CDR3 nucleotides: TGTGCCAGCGCCTGGGCGTTCTACAATGAGCAGTTCTTC. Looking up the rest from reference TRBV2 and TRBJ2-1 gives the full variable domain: EPEVTQTPSHQVTQMGQEVILRCVPISNHLYFYWYRQILGQKVEFLVSFYNNEISEKSEIFDDQFSVERPDGSNFTLKIRSTKLEDSAMYFCASAWAFYNEQFFGPGTRLTVL.

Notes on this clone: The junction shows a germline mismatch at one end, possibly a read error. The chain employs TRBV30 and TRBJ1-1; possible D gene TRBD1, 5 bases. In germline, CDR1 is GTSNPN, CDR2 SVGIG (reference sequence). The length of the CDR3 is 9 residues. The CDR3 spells CAGTPGGKF. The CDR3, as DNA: TGTGCCGGGACCCCGGGAGGCAAATTT.

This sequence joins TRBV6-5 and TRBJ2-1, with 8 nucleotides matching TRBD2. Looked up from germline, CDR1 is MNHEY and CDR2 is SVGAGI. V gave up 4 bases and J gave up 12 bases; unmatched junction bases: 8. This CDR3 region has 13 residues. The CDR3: CASSLNSGTRQFF. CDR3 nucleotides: TGTGCCAGCAGTTTGAACTCCGGGACTAGGCAGTTCTTC.

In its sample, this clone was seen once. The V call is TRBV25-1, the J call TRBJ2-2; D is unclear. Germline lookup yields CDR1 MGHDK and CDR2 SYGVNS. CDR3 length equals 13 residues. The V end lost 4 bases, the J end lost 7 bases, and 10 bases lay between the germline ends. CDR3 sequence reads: CASSGQYDGELFF. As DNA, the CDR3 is TGTGCCAGCAGTGGCCAGTATGACGGGGAGCTGTTTTTT.

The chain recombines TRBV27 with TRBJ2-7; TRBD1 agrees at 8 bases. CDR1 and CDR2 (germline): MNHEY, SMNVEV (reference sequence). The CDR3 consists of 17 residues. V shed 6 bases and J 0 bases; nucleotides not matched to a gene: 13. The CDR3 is CASSLNGRGTGSYEQYF. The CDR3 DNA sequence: TGTGCCAGCAGCCTAAACGGTCGCGGGACAGGCTCCTACGAGCAGTACTTC.

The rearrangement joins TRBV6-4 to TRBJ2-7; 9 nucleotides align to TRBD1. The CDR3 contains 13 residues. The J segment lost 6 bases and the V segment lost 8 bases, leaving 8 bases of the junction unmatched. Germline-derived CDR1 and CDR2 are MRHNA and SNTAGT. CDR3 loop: CASLGDREGEQYF. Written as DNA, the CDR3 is TGTGCCAGCCTAGGGGACAGGGAGGGCGAGCAGTACTTC.

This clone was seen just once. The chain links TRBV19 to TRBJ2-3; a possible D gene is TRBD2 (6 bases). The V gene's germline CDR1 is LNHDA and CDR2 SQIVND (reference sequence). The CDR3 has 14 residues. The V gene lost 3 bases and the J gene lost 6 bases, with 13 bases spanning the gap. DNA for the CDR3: TGTGCCAGTAGTATGAGCCGGGAGATGGATACGCAGTATTTT. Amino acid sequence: CASSMSREMDTQYF.

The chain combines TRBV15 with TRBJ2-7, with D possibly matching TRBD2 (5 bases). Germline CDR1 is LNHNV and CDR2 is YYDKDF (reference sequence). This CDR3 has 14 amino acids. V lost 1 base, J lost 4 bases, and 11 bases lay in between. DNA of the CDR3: TGTGCCACCAGCAGAGCTGGGAGTCGGTACGAGCAGTACTTC. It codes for CATSRAGSRYEQYF.

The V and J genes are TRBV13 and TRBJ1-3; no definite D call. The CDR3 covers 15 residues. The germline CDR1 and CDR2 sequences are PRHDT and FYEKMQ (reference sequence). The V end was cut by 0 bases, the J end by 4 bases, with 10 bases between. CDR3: CASSLGLGRGNTIYF. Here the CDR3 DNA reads TGTGCCAGCAGCTTAGGCCTTGGCAGAGGAAACACCATATATTTT. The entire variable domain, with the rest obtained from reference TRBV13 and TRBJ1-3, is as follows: AAGVIQSPRHLIKEKRETATLKCYPIPRHDTVYWYQQGPGQDPQFLISFYEKMQSDKGSIPDRFSAQQFSDYHSELNMSSLELGDSALYFCASSLGLGRGNTIYFGEGSWLTVV.

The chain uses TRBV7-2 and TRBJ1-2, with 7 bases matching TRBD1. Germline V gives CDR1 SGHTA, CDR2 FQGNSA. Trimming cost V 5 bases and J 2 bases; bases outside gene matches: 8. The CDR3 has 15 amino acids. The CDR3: CASSPGTDLNYGYTF. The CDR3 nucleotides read TGTGCCAGCAGCCCCGGGACAGATCTAAACTATGGCTACACCTTC.

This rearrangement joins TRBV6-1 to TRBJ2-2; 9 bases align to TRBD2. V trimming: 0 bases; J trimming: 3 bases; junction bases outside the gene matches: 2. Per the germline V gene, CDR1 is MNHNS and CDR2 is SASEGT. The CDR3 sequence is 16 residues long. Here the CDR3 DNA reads TGTGCCAGCAGTGAAGCGGTAGCGGGAGACACCGGGGAGCTGTTTTTT. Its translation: CASSEAVAGDTGELFF.

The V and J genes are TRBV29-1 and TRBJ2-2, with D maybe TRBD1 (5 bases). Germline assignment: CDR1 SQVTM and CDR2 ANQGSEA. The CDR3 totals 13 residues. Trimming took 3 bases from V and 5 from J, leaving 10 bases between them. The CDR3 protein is CSVDGQGTGELFF. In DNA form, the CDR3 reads TGCAGCGTTGATGGTCAGGGAACCGGGGAGCTGTTTTTT.

CDR3 DNA: TGTGCCAGCAGCTTGTCAGGAATCTACGAGCAGTACTTC. Its translation is CASSLSGIYEQYF. The chain has TRBV11-2 and TRBJ2-7; D unclear. Trimming took 3 bases from V and 3 from J, leaving 9 bases between them. Germline V gene sequence: CDR1 SGHAT, CDR2 FQNNGV. The CDR3 is 13 amino acids.

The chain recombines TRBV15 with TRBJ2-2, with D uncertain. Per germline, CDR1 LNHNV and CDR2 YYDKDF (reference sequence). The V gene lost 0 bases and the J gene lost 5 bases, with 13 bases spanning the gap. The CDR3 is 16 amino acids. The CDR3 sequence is CATSRERQILTGELFF. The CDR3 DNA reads TGTGCCACCAGCAGAGAGAGGCAGATCCTTACCGGGGAGCTGTTTTTT.

CDR3 amino acids: CASSYSTGTAAYEQYF. The CDR3 nucleotides are TGTGCCAGCAGTTACTCGACGGGGACAGCCGCCTACGAGCAGTACTTC. The chain joins TRBV6-5 to TRBJ2-7; TRBD1 aligns across 7 bases. The CDR3 is made up of 16 amino acids. Germline CDR1 is MNHEY and CDR2 is SVGAGI. The ends lost 0 bases at V and 2 bases at J; junction bases unmatched: 7.

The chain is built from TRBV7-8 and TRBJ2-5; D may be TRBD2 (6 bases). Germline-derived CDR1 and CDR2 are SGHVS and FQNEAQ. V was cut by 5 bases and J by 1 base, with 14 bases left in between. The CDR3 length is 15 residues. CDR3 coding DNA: TGTGCCAGCAGCCGATTGGCGGGGACCCAAGAGACCCAGTACTTC. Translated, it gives CASSRLAGTQETQYF.